The clone carrying this TCR beta chain has only a few counts. The target antigen is unknown. One entry per CDR3 protein, called by TCRdb with MiXCR from the 5' RACE reads. Among 530,000 or so distinct CDR3 sequences listed, around 15% were seen once. This sample stems from a study of T-cell memory formation after mild COVID-19. Study-wide background: Largely, TCR clusters stayed within a single donor. Findings and limits, study-wide: Mostly located in CM and EM were contracting CD4+ clones, with contracting CD8+ clones located in EMRA.

The sequence was obtained from an adult woman who had mild COVID-19 (a few samples of this study predate the infection). Cell type and time point are not known. Sequencing was carried out using PBMCs or a T cell subset sorted from them (not recorded which).

As DNA, the CDR3 is TGCGCCAGCAGCATGGACGAGTCGGGCCAACCGAGCGAGACCCAGTACTTC. It specifies CASSMDESGQPSETQYF. V gene TRBV4-1 combines with J gene TRBJ2-5; D is ambiguous. Germline CDR1 MGHRA, CDR2 YSYEKL. Trimming removed 5 bases at V and 5 bases at J, with 24 bases between. CDR3 size: 17 residues.